Listed below are T cell receptor beta chains from one sample, sequenced in a study of T cells in Graves' hyperthyroidism and ophthalmopathy. MiXCR, run by TCRdb on the multiplex PCR reads, gives a single entry per CDR3 protein. The repertoire includes under 300,000 distinct CDR3 sequences, roughly 13% of them detected once, and less than 8% sits in the top ten. The specimen was blood. The receptors shown here come from a woman between 35 and 50 years old with Graves' hyperthyroidism. Both conserved end residues are part of each CDR3. D genes are given only for firm matches. The size of a clone is reported for some rows only, either as once, few or many, or as a class for expanded clones.

j_gene | v_gene | d_gene | abundance | CDR3aa | CDR3nt
TRBJ1-6 | TRBV19 | TRBD1 | . | CASNRDRVSSPLHF | TGTGCCAGCAACCGGGACAGGGTTTCTTCACCCCTCCACTTT
TRBJ2-5 | TRBV2 | TRBD2 | many | CASRLPGGQETQYF | TGTGCCAGCAGACTCCCGGGGGGCCAAGAGACCCAGTACTTC
TRBJ1-4 | TRBV30 | . | . | CAWSVCRRWIKLFF | TGTGCCTGGAGTGTCTGCCGACGGTGGATTAAACTGTTTTTT
TRBJ2-3 | TRBV3-1 | . | many | CASSLQGEGLDTQYF | TGTGCCAGCAGCCTCCAAGGCGAGGGCTTAGATACGCAGTATTTT
TRBJ1-3 | TRBV20-1 | . | many | CSASHPQRNTIYF | TGCAGTGCTAGTCATCCGCAGCGAAACACCATATATTTT
TRBJ2-7 | TRBV5-4 | TRBD1 | . | CASSLDPGGFYEQYF | TGTGCCAGCAGCTTGGATCCAGGGGGTTTCTACGAGCAGTACTTC
TRBJ1-2 | TRBV3-1 | . | many | CASSQNRANYGYTF | TGTGCCAGCAGCCAGAATAGGGCTAACTATGGCTACACCTTC
TRBJ1-1 | TRBV5-1 | . | many | CASSKVAGEDTEAFF | TGCGCCAGCAGCAAGGTTGCAGGGGAGGACACTGAAGCTTTCTTT
TRBJ1-1 | TRBV20-1 | . | many | CSARNWNTEAFF | TGCAGTGCCAGGAACTGGAACACTGAAGCTTTCTTT
TRBJ1-3 | TRBV12-3/TRBV12-4 | . | many | CASSLGPQDGSGNTIYF | TGTGCCAGCAGTTTGGGACCCCAGGACGGCTCTGGAAACACCATATATTTT
TRBJ2-3 | TRBV20-1 | TRBD2 | few | CSASGRRDTQYF | TGCAGTGCTAGCGGGAGGCGAGATACGCAGTATTTT
TRBJ2-4 | TRBV18 | . | many | CASSTGLQNIQYF | TGTGCCAGCTCAACAGGGTTACAAAACATTCAGTACTTC
TRBJ1-1 | TRBV5-6 | . | . | CASSLGDGETEAFF | TGTGCCAGCAGCTTGGGGGACGGGGAGACTGAAGCTTTCTTT
TRBJ2-5 | TRBV18 | . | many | CASSGVGAPETQYF | TGTGCCAGCTCCGGAGTGGGCGCCCCGGAGACCCAGTACTTC
TRBJ2-2 | TRBV10-3 | TRBD2 | . | CATGGGGTGELFF | TGTGCCACCGGGGGGGGCGGCACCGGGGAGCTGTTTTTT
TRBJ2-7 | TRBV3-1 | . | many | CASSQDNRFHEQYF | TGTGCCAGCAGCCAAGACAACAGGTTCCACGAGCAGTACTTC
TRBJ2-2 | TRBV6-1 | TRBD1 | many | CASRKSGTANTGELFF | TGTGCCAGCAGGAAATCCGGGACAGCGAACACCGGGGAGCTGTTTTTT
TRBJ1-1 | TRBV19 | . | . | CASSIDHGGANPTNTEAFF | TGTGCCAGTAGTATAGATCACGGGGGCGCAAACCCAACGAACACTGAAGCTTTCTTT
TRBJ1-6 | TRBV2 | . | . | CASSAGPNSPLHF | TGTGCCAGCAGTGCGGGACCAAATTCACCCCTCCACTTT
TRBJ2-1 | TRBV2 | . | many | CASSPPAVEQFF | TGTGCCAGCAGCCCCCCGGCAGTTGAGCAGTTCTTC
TRBJ1-2 | TRBV27 | . | many | CASSLRQNYGYTF | TGTGCCAGCAGTTTACGGCAAAACTATGGCTACACCTTC
TRBJ1-5 | TRBV19 | . | many | CASSIMGAGQPQHF | TGTGCCAGTAGTATTATGGGGGCAGGACAGCCCCAGCATTTT
TRBJ2-7 | TRBV10-1 | TRBD2 | few | CASTREGPGGEQYF | TGCGCCAGCACCCGAGAGGGGCCGGGAGGGGAGCAGTACTTC
TRBJ2-7 | TRBV3-1 | . | many | CASSQTGAYEQYF | TGTGCCAGCAGCCAAACAGGTGCCTACGAGCAGTACTTC
TRBJ2-7 | TRBV6-1 | . | many | CASRSGPDEQYF | TGTGCCAGCAGATCGGGACCGGACGAGCAGTACTTC
TRBJ2-7 | TRBV7-2 | . | few | CASTPQSRAYEQYF | TGTGCCAGCACCCCCCAGTCAAGGGCCTACGAGCAGTACTTC
TRBJ2-7 | TRBV5-1 | . | . | CASRGFNEQYF | TGCGCCAGCAGAGGGTTTAACGAGCAGTACTTC
TRBJ1-6 | TRBV13 | TRBD1 | many | CASSFGDRGPSPLHF | TGTGCCAGCAGCTTTGGGGACAGGGGGCCCTCACCCCTCCACTTT
TRBJ1-2 | TRBV15 | . | many | CATSREGSYGYTF | TGTGCCACCAGCAGAGAGGGTAGCTATGGCTACACCTTC
TRBJ1-4 | TRBV7-9 | . | many | CASSPLGEKLFF | TGTGCCAGCAGCCCACTGGGGGAAAAACTGTTTTTT
TRBJ2-5 | TRBV11-3 | . | few | CASSLDLRTQETQYF | TGTGCCAGCAGCTTAGATTTGAGGACTCAAGAGACCCAGTACTTC
TRBJ2-5 | TRBV7-2 | TRBD2 | . | CASSPASGFQETQYF | TGTGCCAGCAGCCCCGCTAGCGGTTTCCAAGAGACCCAGTACTTC
TRBJ1-3 | TRBV14 | . | few | CASSQEPLSGNTIYF | TGTGCCAGCAGCCAAGAGCCGCTCTCTGGAAACACCATATATTTT
TRBJ2-3 | TRBV19 | . | . | CASSIQARDTQYF | TGTGCCAGTAGTATACAGGCCAGAGATACGCAGTATTTT
TRBJ2-5 | TRBV7-2 | TRBD2 | . | CASSLGRTSGGETQYF | TGTGCCAGCAGCTTAGGGAGGACTAGCGGGGGGGAGACCCAGTACTTC
TRBJ2-5 | TRBV27 | . | many | CASSPLGRIQETQYF | TGTGCCAGCAGTCCCCTTGGGCGGATCCAAGAGACCCAGTACTTC
TRBJ2-1 | TRBV12-3/TRBV12-4 | . | many | CASSPDAFANEQFF | TGTGCCAGCAGTCCTGACGCGTTCGCCAATGAGCAGTTCTTC
TRBJ1-1 | TRBV3-1 | . | many | CASSPQGVGTEAFF | TGTGCCAGCAGCCCCCAGGGCGTCGGCACTGAAGCTTTCTTT
TRBJ1-1 | TRBV7-9 | TRBD1 | many | CASIGTGYLDTEAFF | TGTGCCAGCATAGGGACAGGGTACTTGGACACTGAAGCTTTCTTT
TRBJ2-7 | TRBV10-1 | . | many | CASSDQSLGPDEQYF | TGCGCCAGCAGTGACCAGTCCCTTGGCCCCGACGAGCAGTACTTC
TRBJ2-7 | TRBV2 | . | many | CASRNGLDTSYEQYF | TGTGCCAGCAGGAACGGCCTGGACACGTCCTACGAGCAGTACTTC
TRBJ2-7 | TRBV12-3/TRBV12-4 | TRBD2 | many | CASSLSGLAGNYEQYF | TGTGCCAGCAGCCTATCGGGACTAGCGGGGAACTACGAGCAGTACTTC
TRBJ1-5 | TRBV28 | . | . | CASTVGNQPQHF | TGTGCCAGCACCGTAGGCAATCAGCCCCAGCATTTT
TRBJ2-2 | TRBV12-3/TRBV12-4 | . | many | CASTSGAGFDGELFF | TGTGCCAGCACCTCCGGGGCAGGGTTTGACGGGGAGCTGTTTTTT
TRBJ1-1 | TRBV6-1 | TRBD1 | many | CASSYGGTGVNTEAFF | TGTGCCAGCAGTTACGGGGGGACAGGGGTGAACACTGAAGCTTTCTTT
TRBJ1-4 | TRBV2 | . | many | CASRAGAGRSEKLFF | TGTGCCAGCAGGGCGGGGGCCGGGCGGAGTGAAAAACTGTTTTTT
TRBJ2-4 | TRBV12-3/TRBV12-4 | . | . | CASSWGRAKNIQYF | TGTGCCAGCAGTTGGGGTAGGGCCAAAAACATTCAGTACTTC
TRBJ2-5 | TRBV2 | TRBD2 | many | CASSGSRGEETQYF | TGTGCCAGCAGTGGGAGTCGGGGGGAGGAGACCCAGTACTTC
TRBJ1-6 | TRBV15 | TRBD1 | many | CATSRDRDNSPLHF | TGTGCCACCAGCCGGGACAGGGACAATTCACCCCTCCACTTT
TRBJ1-3 | TRBV28 | . | many | CASSLLAGAPGNTIYF | TGTGCCAGCAGTTTACTGGCAGGGGCCCCTGGAAACACCATATATTTT
TRBJ2-7 | TRBV7-9 | . | . | CASSTQEGDPYEQYF | TGTGCCAGCAGCACCCAGGAGGGGGATCCCTACGAGCAGTACTTC
TRBJ2-7 | TRBV5-6 | . | many | CASSLARIYEQYF | TGTGCCAGCAGCTTGGCTCGGATTTACGAGCAGTACTTC
TRBJ2-5 | TRBV10-3 | TRBD2 | . | CATSRGLAGGAETQYF | TGTGCCACCTCCCGCGGACTAGCGGGAGGGGCAGAGACCCAGTACTTC
TRBJ2-7 | TRBV24-1 | TRBD1 | many | CATPYSGGPTRSFYEQYF | TGTGCCACCCCATATTCAGGGGGCCCCACGCGATCGTTCTACGAGCAGTACTTC